This TCR beta chain is drawn from a study of blood T cell repertoires in COVID-19. Study overall: The United States, Italy and Spain provided the acute and convalescent COVID-19 samples.

Some clones are missing from TCRdb's copy, which holds only in-frame ones; the method was immunoSEQ multiplex PCR. The sample yields 250,000 or so clones, around 80% seen once. CDR3 size: 14 residues. Trimming cost V 8 bases and J 0 bases; bases outside gene matches: 4. Germline V gene lookup returns CDR1 MGHDK and CDR2 SYGVNS. The J gene is TRBJ2-3, the V gene TRBV25-1; 8 nucleotides line up with TRBD1. Sequencing was performed on peripheral blood. This sequence originates from a human donor in a cohort sampled during active COVID-19. This CDR3 reads CASRRTGSTDTQYF. The CDR3 DNA reads as TGTGCCAGCCGCCGGACAGGGAGCACAGATACGCAGTATTTT.